The rows below give T cell receptor beta chains drawn from one sample of a study of shared clonotypes between healthy human individuals. Only in-frame clones appear in the TCRdb table, and some are missing; sequencing was by immunoSEQ multiplex PCR. Of nearly 1 million clones listed, over 75% are singletons. The sample consisted of memory CD4+ T cells sorted from blood. These receptors were collected from a man younger than 35 in good health. CDR3s include the opening cysteine and the closing phenylalanine or tryptophan. A D gene is named only where the DNA matches it firmly. Clone size is given for some rows only: seen once, a few or many times, or a class if the clone is expanded.

>TRBV18|TRBJ1-2|few|TRBD1
TGTGCCAGCTCACCGCAGGGGGACTATGGCTACACCTTC
CASSPQGDYGYTF
>TRBV7-2|TRBJ2-3|-|TRBD2
TGTGCCAGCAGCAAAAGAGGGAGGGCGGGCACAGATACGCAGTATTTT
CASSKRGRAGTDTQYF
>TRBV6-1|TRBJ2-1|-|TRBD2
TGTGCCAGCAGTTCTCTAGCGGGAGTTAACAATGAGCAGTTCTTC
CASSSLAGVNNEQFF
>TRBV5-1|TRBJ2-7|-|TRBD2
TGCGCCAGCAGCTCGCAGACTAGCGGGAGGGCCGCGGATATCCACGAGCAGTACTTC
CASSSQTSGRAADIHEQYF
>TRBV6-1|TRBJ2-3|-|TRBD1
TGTGCCAGCAGTTTGGACAGGGATAGAGATACGCAGTATTTT
CASSLDRDRDTQYF
>TRBV5-4|TRBJ2-1|once|-
TGTGCCAGCAGCTTGGGTTTCGGGATGAGCTCCTACAATGAGCAGTTCTTC
CASSLGFGMSSYNEQFF
>TRBV12-5|TRBJ2-7|-|TRBD1
TGTGCTAGCAGCGCGGGACAGGGTCCTGCCGAGCAGTACTTC
CASSAGQGPAEQYF
>TRBV15|TRBJ2-5|few|-
TGTGCCACCAGCAGAGGGACAACTGGGGGTAAAGAGACCCAGTACTTC
CATSRGTTGGKETQYF
>TRBV11-3|TRBJ1-2|-|-
TGTGCCAGCAGCTTAGAAGGGGGCTATGGCTACACCTTC
CASSLEGGYGYTF
>TRBV29-1|TRBJ2-7|-|-
TGCAGCGTTGGGCGGGGACAGCAATCCTACGAGCAGTACTTC
CSVGRGQQSYEQYF
>TRBV18|TRBJ2-7|-|TRBD1
TGTGCCAGCTCACCAGTAGGACAGGGGTACGAGCAGTACTTC
CASSPVGQGYEQYF
>TRBV27|TRBJ1-2|-|-
TGTGCCAGCAGTTTAAGGCCCCAGGGCTATGGCTACACCTTC
CASSLRPQGYGYTF
>TRBV5-1|TRBJ2-7|many|TRBD1
TGCGCCAGCAGTTTAACAGCAGGGGGATCGGGCGAGCAGTACTTC
CASSLTAGGSGEQYF
>TRBV28|TRBJ1-2|-|-
TGTGCCAGCAGTTTCATTCGGGGGGATCGTGGCTACACCTTC
CASSFIRGDRGYTF
>TRBV9|TRBJ2-7|-|-
TGTGCCAGCAGCGTAGGGACGGATTCCTACGAGCAGTACTTC
CASSVGTDSYEQYF
>TRBV7-2|TRBJ2-5|-|TRBD2
TGTGCCAGCAGCTTTGGACTAGTTCTAGAGACCCAGTACTTC
CASSFGLVLETQYF
>TRBV5-1|TRBJ1-6|few|-
TGCGCCAGCAGCTTGGACGGGATTAATTCACCCCTCCACTTT
CASSLDGINSPLHF
>TRBV5-1|TRBJ2-5|-|TRBD2
TGCGCCAGCAGCCCGAGGACTAGCGGGGGAGCAGAGACCCAGTACTTC
CASSPRTSGGAETQYF
>TRBV28|TRBJ2-2|-|TRBD1
TGTGCCAGCAGTTCATACAGGGGGACGGTCGGGGAGCTGTTTTTT
CASSSYRGTVGELFF
>TRBV12-5|TRBJ2-5|-|-
TGTGCTAGTGGTCCCCGGAGGTATGCGGAGACCCAGTACTTC
CASGPRRYAETQYF
>TRBV6-1|TRBJ2-1|few|TRBD2
TGTGCCAGCAGTGAAATGTGGACTAGCGGCAACGAGCAGTTCTTC
CASSEMWTSGNEQFF
>TRBV6-7|TRBJ2-7|-|-
TGTGCCAGCAGTTACGAGGGATTCGACGAGCAGTACTTC
CASSYEGFDEQYF
>TRBV5-1|TRBJ1-5|once|-
TGCGCCAGCAGCTTGGGGGGGAAAGAACAGCCCCAGCATTTT
CASSLGGKEQPQHF
>TRBV7-2|TRBJ1-2|-|TRBD1
TGTGCCAGCAGCTGGGGAATCCAGGGGGCGGGGACCTTC
CASSWGIQGAGTF
>TRBV12-5|TRBJ2-1|many|TRBD1
TGTGCTAGTGGACTAGACAGGGGTGAGCAGTTCTTC
CASGLDRGEQFF
>TRBV4-3|TRBJ2-1|once|TRBD2
TGCGCCAGCAGCCAAGGCCCCTCGATCCTAGCGGGGGTCTACAATGAGCAGTTCTTC
CASSQGPSILAGVYNEQFF
>TRBV9|TRBJ2-3|-|-
TGTGCCAGCAGCTCCCGGAGGAGGGGACCCACAGATACGCAGTATTTT
CASSSRRRGPTDTQYF
>TRBV2|TRBJ1-6|-|-
TGTGCCAGCACAGCCAGCAGCTCCTATAATTCACCCCTCCACTTT
CASTASSSYNSPLHF
>TRBV6-6|TRBJ2-5|-|-
TGTGCCAGCAGCCCCAGAGAGACCCAGTACTTC
CASSPRETQYF
>TRBV11-2|TRBJ2-3|-|TRBD2
TGTGCCAGCAGCTCCCACGGGGGGGACACAGATACGCAGTATTTT
CASSSHGGDTDTQYF
>TRBV7-8|TRBJ2-1|-|TRBD2
TGTGCCAGCAGCTCTACCGCGGGAGCGGGGGGGAACAATGAGCAGTTCTTC
CASSSTAGAGGNNEQFF
>TRBV30|TRBJ1-5|-|-
TGTGCCTGGACCCCAAGAGGGGTTAATCAGCCCCAGCATTTT
CAWTPRGVNQPQHF
>TRBV5-5|TRBJ1-5|-|-
TGTGCCAGCAGCTTGGCCTGGGGTTACAATCAGCCCCAGCATTTT
CASSLAWGYNQPQHF
>TRBV10-3|TRBJ1-3|once|-
TGTGCCATCAGCCCCCAGCAGGCCCGGGGCACCATATATTTT
CAISPQQARGTIYF
>TRBV5-4|TRBJ2-7|-|-
TGTGCCAGCAGCTCCAAGGGGGGGACAGTTCGTTCCCACGAGCAGTACTTC
CASSSKGGTVRSHEQYF
>TRBV29-1|TRBJ1-5|-|-
TGCAGCGTTGAAGGGGGGGCAGGGGATCAGCCCCAGCATTTT
CSVEGGAGDQPQHF
>TRBV7-2|TRBJ1-5|-|-
TGTGCCAGCAGCTTACTGACAGACGTGGGTCAGCCCCAGCATTTT
CASSLLTDVGQPQHF
>TRBV4-1|TRBJ1-4|-|-
TGCGCCAGCAGCCAAGGTAGGGGGGCGTTCGCCCCCACAAATAATGAAAAACTGTTTTTT
CASSQGRGAFAPTNNEKLFF
>TRBV4-2|TRBJ1-4|-|-
TGTGCCAGCAGCCAAGATCGCGCGGGAACTAATGAAAAACTGTTTTTT
CASSQDRAGTNEKLFF
>TRBV5-1|TRBJ2-2|-|TRBD2
TGCGCCAGCAGCGGGACTAGCGGGAGCCAGGGCGGGGAGCTGTTTTTT
CASSGTSGSQGGELFF
>TRBV6-5|TRBJ1-6|-|-
TGTGCCAGCAGTTACGGACGCTCCTATAATTCACCCCTCCACTTT
CASSYGRSYNSPLHF
>TRBV6-5|TRBJ2-7|-|-
TGTGCCAGCAGCCCTGACTTCTACGAGCAGTACTTC
CASSPDFYEQYF
>TRBV30|TRBJ2-7|-|-
TGTGCCTGGGCCGCAGGGGATTTGACGGCCTACGAGCAGTACTTC
CAWAAGDLTAYEQYF
>TRBV6-5|TRBJ1-2|-|-
TGTGCCAGCGGCCCGGGCGGGGGTTTAGGCTACACCTTC
CASGPGGGLGYTF
>TRBV7-8|TRBJ1-3|few|-
TGTGCCAGCAGCATACAGGGTGAGGTCTCTGGAAACACCATATATTTT
CASSIQGEVSGNTIYF
>TRBV7-2|TRBJ1-4|-|TRBD1
TGTGCCAGCAGCTTAGTAGCTGGCAGGGGGTTGGCTAATGAAAAACTGTTTTTT
CASSLVAGRGLANEKLFF
>TRBV18|TRBJ2-2|-|-
TGTGCCAGCTCACCTCTGACTGCCGTAGGCGGGGAGCTGTTTTTT
CASSPLTAVGGELFF
>TRBV5-1|TRBJ2-5|-|-
TGCGCCAGCAGCCGAGTCCCCACAGGGCAAGAGACCCAGTACTTC
CASSRVPTGQETQYF
>TRBV2|TRBJ1-5|few|-
TGTGCCAGCAGTGAGGGGGGGAAAAACAATCAGCCCCAGCATTTT
CASSEGGKNNQPQHF
>TRBV20-1|TRBJ1-2|once|-
TGCAGTGCTGGAAGGACAGACTACACCTTC
CSAGRTDYTF
>TRBV7-8|TRBJ2-2|-|-
TGTGCCAGCAGCCGGTGGGGCCCTGGGAGCACCGGGGAGCTGTTTTTT
CASSRWGPGSTGELFF
>TRBV5-1|TRBJ2-7|-|TRBD2
TGCGCCAGCAGCTCGTCGGCTAGCGGGCCGGGGGAGCAGTACTTC
CASSSSASGPGEQYF
>TRBV6-6|TRBJ2-1|-|-
TGTGCCAGCAGTTTAGCCGATGAGCAGTTCTTC
CASSLADEQFF
>TRBV7-9|TRBJ2-7|-|-
TGTGCCACCCCTTGCAACATCTACGAGCAGTACTTC
CATPCNIYEQYF